The sequence of this TCR beta chain was determined in a study of blood T cell repertoires in COVID-19. About the research overall: Sample material is recorded as cDNA or gDNA derived from T cells, B-cell-depleted T cells, or PBMCs.

In this sample, this clone turned up a few times. CDR1 and CDR2 (germline): MDHEN, SYDVKM. This CDR3 spans 14 amino acids. Trimming removed 6 bases at V and 0 bases at J, with 12 bases between. In the authors' workflow: The assay estimated nucleated cells by amplifying reference gene primers. Assay: immunoSEQ multiplex PCR; the TCRdb copy retains only in-frame clones and omits some. The V and J calls and the clone size are those of that table, but D and trimming were determined from the DNA. The repertoire consists of over 85,000 clones, with roughly 76% occurring once and the leading ten covering about 8.3%.

This chain uses TRBV28 with TRBJ2-7; no firm D call. Sequences were obtained from peripheral blood. This TCR was recovered from a woman in her fifties or sixties with acute or convalescent COVID-19. The CDR3 spells CASSSYPFSYEQYF. The CDR3 nucleotides are TGTGCCAGCAGCTCCTATCCCTTCTCCTACGAGCAGTACTTC.